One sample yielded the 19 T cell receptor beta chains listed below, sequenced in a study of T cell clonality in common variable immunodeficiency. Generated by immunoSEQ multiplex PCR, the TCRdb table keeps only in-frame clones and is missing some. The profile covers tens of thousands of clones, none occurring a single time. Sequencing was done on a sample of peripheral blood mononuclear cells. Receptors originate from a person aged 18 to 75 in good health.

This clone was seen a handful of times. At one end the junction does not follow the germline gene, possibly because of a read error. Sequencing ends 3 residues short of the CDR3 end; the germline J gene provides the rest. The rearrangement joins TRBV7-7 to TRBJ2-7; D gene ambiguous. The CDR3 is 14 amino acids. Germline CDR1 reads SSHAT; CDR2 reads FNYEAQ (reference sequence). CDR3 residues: CASSLTYSSYEQYF. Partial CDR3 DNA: TGTGCTAGCAGCTTAACGTACAGCTCCTACGAG.

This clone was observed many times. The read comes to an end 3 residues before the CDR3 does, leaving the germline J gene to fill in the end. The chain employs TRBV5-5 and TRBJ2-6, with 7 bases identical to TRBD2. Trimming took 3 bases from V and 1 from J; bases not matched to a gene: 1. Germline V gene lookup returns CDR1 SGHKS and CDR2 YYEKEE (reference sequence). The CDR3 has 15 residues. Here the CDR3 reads CASSWGGSGANVLTF. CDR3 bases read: TGTGCCAGCAGCTGGGGGGGTTCTGGGGCCAACGTC.

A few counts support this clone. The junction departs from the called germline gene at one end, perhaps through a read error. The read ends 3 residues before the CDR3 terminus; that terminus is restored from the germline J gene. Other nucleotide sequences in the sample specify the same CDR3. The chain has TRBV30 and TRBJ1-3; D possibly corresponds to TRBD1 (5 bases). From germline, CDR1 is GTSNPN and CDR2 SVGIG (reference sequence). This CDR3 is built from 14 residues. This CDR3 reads CAWTPGFSGNTIYF. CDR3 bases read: TGTGCCTGGACCCCAGGGTTCTCTGGAAACACG.

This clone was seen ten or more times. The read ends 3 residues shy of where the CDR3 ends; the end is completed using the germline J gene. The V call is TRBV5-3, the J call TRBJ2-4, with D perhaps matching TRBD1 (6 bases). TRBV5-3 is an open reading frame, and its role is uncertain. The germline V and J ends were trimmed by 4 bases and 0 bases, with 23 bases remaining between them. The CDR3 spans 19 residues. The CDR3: CARSGQTGCLSLAKNIQYF. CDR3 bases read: TGTGCCAGAAGCGGGCAGACAGGATGCCTATCCCTAGCCAAAAACATT.

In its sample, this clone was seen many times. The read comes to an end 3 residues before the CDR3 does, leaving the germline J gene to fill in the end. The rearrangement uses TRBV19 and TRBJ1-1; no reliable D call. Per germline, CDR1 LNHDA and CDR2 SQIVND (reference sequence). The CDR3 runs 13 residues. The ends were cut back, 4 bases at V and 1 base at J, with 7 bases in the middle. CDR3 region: CASSTRQNTEAFF. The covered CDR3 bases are TGTGCCAGTAGTACGCGACAGAACACTGAA. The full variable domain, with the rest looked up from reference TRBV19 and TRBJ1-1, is DGGITQSPKYLFRKEGQNVTLSCEQNLNHDAMYWYRQDPGQGLRLIYYSQIVNDFQKGDIAEGYSVSREKKESFPLTVTSAQKNPTAFYLCASSTRQNTEAFFGQGTRLTVV.

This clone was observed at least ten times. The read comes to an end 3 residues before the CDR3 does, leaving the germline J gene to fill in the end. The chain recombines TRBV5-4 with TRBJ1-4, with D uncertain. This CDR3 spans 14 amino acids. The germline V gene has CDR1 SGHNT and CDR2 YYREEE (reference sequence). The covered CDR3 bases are TGTGCCAGCAAGCCGTCAGCGAGGTCGGGGAAA. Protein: CASKPSARSGK. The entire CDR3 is CASKPSARSGKLFF.

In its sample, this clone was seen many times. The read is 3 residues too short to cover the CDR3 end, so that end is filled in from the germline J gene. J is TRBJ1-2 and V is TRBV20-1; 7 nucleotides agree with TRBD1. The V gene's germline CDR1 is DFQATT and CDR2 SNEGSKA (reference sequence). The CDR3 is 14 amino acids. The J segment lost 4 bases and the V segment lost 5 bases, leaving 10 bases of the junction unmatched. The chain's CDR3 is CSALSTGQTYGYTF. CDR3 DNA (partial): TGCAGTGCTCTTAGTACGGGACAGACCTATGGC.

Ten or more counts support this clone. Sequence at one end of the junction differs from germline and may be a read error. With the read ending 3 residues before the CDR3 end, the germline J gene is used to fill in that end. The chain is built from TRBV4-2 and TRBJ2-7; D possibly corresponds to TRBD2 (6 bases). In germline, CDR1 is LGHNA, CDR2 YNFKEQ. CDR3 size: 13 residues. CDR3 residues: CASSGQVSYEQYF. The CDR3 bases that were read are TGCGCCAGCAGCGGGCAGGTTTCCTACGAG.

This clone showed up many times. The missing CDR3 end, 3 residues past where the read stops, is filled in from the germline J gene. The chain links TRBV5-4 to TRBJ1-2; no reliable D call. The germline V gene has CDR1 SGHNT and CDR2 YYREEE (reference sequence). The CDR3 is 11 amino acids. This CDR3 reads CASSDARGYTF. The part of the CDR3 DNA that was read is TGTGCCAGCAGCGACGCCAGGGGC.

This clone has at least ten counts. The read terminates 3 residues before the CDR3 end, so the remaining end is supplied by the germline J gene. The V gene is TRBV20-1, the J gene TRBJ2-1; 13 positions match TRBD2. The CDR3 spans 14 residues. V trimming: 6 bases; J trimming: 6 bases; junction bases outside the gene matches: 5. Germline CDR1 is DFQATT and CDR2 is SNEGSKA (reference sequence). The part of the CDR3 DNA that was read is TGCAGTGCCGATACTAGCGGGAGGGCCAATGAG. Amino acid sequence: CSADTSGRANE. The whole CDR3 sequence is CSADTSGRANEQFF.

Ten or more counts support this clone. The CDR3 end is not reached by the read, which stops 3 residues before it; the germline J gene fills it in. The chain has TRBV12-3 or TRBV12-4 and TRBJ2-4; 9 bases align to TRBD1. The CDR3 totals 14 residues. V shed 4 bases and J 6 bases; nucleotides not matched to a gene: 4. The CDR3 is CASSSPGQGNIQYF. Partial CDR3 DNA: TGTGCCAGCAGTTCTCCGGGACAGGGAAACATT.

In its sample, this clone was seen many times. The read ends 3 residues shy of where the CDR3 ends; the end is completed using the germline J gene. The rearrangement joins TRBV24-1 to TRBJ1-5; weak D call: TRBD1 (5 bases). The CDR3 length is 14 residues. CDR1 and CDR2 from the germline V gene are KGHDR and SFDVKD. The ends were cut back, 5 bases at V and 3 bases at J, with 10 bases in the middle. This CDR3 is CATSVAGNNQPQHF. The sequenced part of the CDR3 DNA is TGTGCCACCAGTGTTGCAGGGAACAATCAGCCC.

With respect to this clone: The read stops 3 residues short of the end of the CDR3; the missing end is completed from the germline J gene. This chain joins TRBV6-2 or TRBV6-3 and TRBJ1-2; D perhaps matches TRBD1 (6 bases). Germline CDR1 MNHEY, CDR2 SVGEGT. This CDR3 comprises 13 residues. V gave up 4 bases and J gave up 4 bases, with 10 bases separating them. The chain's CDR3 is CASSSGTLYGYTF. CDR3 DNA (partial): TGTGCCAGCAGTTCCGGGACACTCTATGGC.

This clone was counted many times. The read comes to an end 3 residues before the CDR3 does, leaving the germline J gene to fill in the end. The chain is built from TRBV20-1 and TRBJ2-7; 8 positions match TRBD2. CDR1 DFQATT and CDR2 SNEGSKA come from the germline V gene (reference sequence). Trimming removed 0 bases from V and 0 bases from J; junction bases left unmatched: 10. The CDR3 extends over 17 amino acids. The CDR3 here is CSAREDPTSASSYEQYF. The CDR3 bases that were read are TGCAGTGCTAGAGAAGACCCGACTAGCGCAAGCTCCTACGAG.

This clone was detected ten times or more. Incomplete CDR3 DNA: TGCAGTGCTAGAGACACGGGGGGGAGGATGCAGCCC. Its protein is CSARDTGGRMQP. The CDR3 as a whole reads CSARDTGGRMQPQHF. This chain connects TRBV20-1 to TRBJ1-5, with D tentatively TRBD1 (5 bases). The CDR3 is cut off 3 residues early in the read; its end comes from the germline J gene. The CDR3 sequence is 15 residues long. CDR1 and CDR2 (germline): DFQATT, SNEGSKA (reference sequence). V was shortened by 0 bases and J by 7 bases, with 16 bases between the two germline ends.

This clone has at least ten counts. The CDR3: CASSLRVQETQYF. The part of the CDR3 DNA that was read is TGTGCCAGCAGCCTTCGGGTCCAAGAGACC. The J gene is TRBJ2-5, the V gene TRBV7-3; no clear D. The CDR3 goes on 3 residues after the read ends, and that part is filled in from the germline J gene. Germline CDR1 reads SGHTA; CDR2 reads FQGTGA. V lost 5 bases to trimming and J lost 1 base, with 8 bases between them. CDR3 length: 13 residues.

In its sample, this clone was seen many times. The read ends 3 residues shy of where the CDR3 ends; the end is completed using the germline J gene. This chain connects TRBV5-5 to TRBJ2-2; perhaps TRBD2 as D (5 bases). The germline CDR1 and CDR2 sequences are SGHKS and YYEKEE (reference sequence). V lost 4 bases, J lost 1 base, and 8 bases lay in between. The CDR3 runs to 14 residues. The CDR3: CASSRTVNTGELFF. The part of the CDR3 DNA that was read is TGTGCCAGCAGCCGGACTGTGAACACCGGGGAG.

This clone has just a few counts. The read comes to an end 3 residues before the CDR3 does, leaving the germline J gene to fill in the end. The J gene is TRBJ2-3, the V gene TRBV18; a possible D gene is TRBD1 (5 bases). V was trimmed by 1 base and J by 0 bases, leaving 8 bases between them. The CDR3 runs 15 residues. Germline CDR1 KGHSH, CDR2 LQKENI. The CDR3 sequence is CASSPRQGSTDTQYF. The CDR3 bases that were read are TGTGCCAGCTCACCACGCCAGGGCAGCACAGATACG.

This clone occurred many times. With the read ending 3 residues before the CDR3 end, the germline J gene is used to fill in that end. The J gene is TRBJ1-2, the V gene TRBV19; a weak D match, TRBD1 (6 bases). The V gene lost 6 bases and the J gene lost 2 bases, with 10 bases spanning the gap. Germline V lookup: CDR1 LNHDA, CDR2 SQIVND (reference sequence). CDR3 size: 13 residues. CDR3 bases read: TGTGCCAGTAGACCAACAGGGAACTATGGC. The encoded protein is CASRPTGNYG. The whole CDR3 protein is CASRPTGNYGYTF.